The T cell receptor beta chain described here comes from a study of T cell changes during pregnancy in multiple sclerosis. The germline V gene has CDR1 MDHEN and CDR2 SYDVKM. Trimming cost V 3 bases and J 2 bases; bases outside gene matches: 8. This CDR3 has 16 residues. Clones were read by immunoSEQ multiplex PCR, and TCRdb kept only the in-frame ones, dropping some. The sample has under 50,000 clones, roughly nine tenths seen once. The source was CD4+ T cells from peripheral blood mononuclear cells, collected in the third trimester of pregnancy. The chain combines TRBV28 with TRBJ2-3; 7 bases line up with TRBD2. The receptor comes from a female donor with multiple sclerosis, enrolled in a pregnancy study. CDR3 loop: CASSLTTSSYTDTQYF. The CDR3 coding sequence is TGTGCCAGCAGTTTGACGACTAGCAGTTACACAGATACGCAGTATTTT.